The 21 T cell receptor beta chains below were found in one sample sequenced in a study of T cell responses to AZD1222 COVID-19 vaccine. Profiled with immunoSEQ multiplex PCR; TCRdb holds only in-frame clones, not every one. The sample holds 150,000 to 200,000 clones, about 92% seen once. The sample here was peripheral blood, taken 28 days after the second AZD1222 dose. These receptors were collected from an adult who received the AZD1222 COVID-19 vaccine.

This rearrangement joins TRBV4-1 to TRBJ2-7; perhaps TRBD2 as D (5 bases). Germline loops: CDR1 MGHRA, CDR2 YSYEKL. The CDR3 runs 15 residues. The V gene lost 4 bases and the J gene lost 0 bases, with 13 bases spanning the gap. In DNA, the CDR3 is TGCGCCAGCAGCCCCTCAGCGGCCGGCTCCTACGAGCAGTACTTC. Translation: CASSPSAAGSYEQYF.

The CDR3 here is CAIKRDAGPYNEQFF. The CDR3 bases are TGTGCCATCAAGCGAGATGCGGGACCCTACAATGAGCAGTTCTTC. The gene calls are TRBV10-3 and TRBJ2-1; maybe TRBD2 (6 bases). Trimming shortened V by 7 bases and J by 2 bases, and 15 bases separated the two germline ends. This CDR3 comprises 15 residues. Germline CDR1 ENHRY, CDR2 SYGVKD.

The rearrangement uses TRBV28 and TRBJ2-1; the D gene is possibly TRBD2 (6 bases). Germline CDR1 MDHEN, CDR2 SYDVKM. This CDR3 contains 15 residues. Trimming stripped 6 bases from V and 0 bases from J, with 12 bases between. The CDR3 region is CASSRGGSSYNEQFF. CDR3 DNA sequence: TGTGCCAGCAGCCGCGGAGGGAGCTCCTACAATGAGCAGTTCTTC.

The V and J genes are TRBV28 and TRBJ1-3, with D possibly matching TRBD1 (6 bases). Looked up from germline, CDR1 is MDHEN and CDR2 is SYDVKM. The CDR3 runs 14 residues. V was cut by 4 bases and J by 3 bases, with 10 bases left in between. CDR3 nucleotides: TGTGCCAGCAGTTCACAGGGAAATGGAAACACCATATATTTT. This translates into CASSSQGNGNTIYF.

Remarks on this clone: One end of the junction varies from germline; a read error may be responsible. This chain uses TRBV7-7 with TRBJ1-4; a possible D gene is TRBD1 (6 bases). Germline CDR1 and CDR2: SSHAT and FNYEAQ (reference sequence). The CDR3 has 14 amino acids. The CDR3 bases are TGTGCTAGCAGCTTCAACCCAGGGGATGAAAAACTGTTTTTT. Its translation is CASSFNPGDEKLFF.

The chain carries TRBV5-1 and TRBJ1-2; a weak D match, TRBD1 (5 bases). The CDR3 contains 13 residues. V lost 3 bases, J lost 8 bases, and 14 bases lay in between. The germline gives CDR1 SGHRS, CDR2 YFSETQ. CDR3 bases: TGCGCCAGCAGCTGGGGGTCCTCGAGGGGCTACACCTTC. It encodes CASSWGSSRGYTF.

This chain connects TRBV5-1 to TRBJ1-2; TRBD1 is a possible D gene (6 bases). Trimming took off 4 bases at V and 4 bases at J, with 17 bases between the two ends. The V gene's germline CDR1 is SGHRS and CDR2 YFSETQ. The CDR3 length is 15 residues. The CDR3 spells CASSLPALDSYGYTF. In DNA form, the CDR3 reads TGCGCCAGCAGCCTACCCGCTTTGGACAGCTATGGCTACACCTTC.

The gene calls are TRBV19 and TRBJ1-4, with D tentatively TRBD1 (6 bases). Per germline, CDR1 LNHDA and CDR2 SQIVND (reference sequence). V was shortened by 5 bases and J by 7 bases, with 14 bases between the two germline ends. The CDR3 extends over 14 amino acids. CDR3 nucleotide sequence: TGTGCCAGTAGTGCTGGGCAGGGGTTTGAAAAACTGTTTTTT. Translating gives CASSAGQGFEKLFF.

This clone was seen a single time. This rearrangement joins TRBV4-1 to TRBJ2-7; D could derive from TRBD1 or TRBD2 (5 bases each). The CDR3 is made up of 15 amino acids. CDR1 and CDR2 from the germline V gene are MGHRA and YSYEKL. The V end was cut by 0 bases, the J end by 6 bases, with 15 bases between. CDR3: CASSQDRIQGREQYF. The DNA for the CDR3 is TGCGCCAGCAGCCAAGATAGAATCCAGGGACGCGAGCAGTACTTC.

This CDR3 reads CASSRDTGTLSYGYTF. The CDR3 coding sequence is TGTGCCAGTAGTAGGGATACAGGGACCCTCAGCTATGGCTACACCTTC. The J gene is TRBJ1-2, the V gene TRBV19; a weak D match, TRBD1 (6 bases). CDR1 and CDR2 (germline): LNHDA, SQIVND (reference sequence). Trimming shortened V by 4 bases and J by 4 bases, and 19 bases separated the two germline ends. The CDR3 runs 16 residues. The variable domain in full, with the rest retrieved from reference TRBV19 and TRBJ1-2, is DGGITQSPKYLFRKEGQNVTLSCEQNLNHDAMYWYRQDPGQGLRLIYYSQIVNDFQKGDIAEGYSVSREKKESFPLTVTSAQKNPTAFYLCASSRDTGTLSYGYTFGSGTRLTVV.

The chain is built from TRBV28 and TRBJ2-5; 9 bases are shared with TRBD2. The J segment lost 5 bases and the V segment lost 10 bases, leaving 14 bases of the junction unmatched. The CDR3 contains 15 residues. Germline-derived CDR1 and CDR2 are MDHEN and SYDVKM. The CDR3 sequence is CATNPPSGIHETQYF. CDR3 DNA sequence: TGTGCCACCAACCCCCCTAGCGGGATTCATGAGACCCAGTACTTC.

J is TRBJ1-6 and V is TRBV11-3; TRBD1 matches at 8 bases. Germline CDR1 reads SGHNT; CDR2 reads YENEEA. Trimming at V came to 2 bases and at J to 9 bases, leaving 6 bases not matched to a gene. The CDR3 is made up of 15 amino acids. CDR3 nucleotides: TGTGCCAGCAGCTTACATGGACAGGGCGGTTCACCCCTCCACTTT. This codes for CASSLHGQGGSPLHF.

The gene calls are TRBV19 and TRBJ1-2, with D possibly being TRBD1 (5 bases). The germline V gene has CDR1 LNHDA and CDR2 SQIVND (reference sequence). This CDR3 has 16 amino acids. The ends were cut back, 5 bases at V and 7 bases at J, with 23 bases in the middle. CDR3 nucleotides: TGTGCCAGTAGTTCCGACCGGGACCCCCGAGGGAGTGGCTACACCTTC. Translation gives CASSSDRDPRGSGYTF.

The CDR3 DNA follows: TGTGCCATCAGTGAACGGGACAACTACGAGCAGTACTTC. Protein sequence: CAISERDNYEQYF. The V gene is TRBV10-3, the J gene TRBJ2-7, with D tentatively TRBD1 (6 bases). Germline loops: CDR1 ENHRY, CDR2 SYGVKD. V was cut by 3 bases and J by 3 bases, with 9 bases left in between. The CDR3 loop spans 13 amino acids.

The CDR3 region is CASSRTGGFGNTIYF. The CDR3 DNA is TGTGCCAGCAGCCGGACAGGGGGCTTCGGAAACACCATATATTTT. The rearrangement links TRBV6-2 or TRBV6-3 to TRBJ1-3; 11 bases align to TRBD1. The CDR3 is 15 amino acids. J was trimmed by 4 bases and V by 6 bases; bases with no gene match: 5. Germline lookup yields CDR1 MNHEY and CDR2 SVGEGT.

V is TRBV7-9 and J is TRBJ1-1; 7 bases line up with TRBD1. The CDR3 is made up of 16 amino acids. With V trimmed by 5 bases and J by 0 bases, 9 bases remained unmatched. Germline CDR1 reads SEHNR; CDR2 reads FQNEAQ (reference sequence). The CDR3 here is CASSTTLGTVNTEAFF. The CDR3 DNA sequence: TGTGCCAGCAGCACCACGCTAGGGACAGTGAACACTGAAGCTTTCTTT.

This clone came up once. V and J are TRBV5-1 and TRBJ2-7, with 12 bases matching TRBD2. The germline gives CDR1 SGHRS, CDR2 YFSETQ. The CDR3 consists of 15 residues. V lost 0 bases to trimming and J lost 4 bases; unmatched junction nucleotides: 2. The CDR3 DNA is TGCGCCAGCAGCTTGGTCACTAGCGGGGGGTACGAGCAGTACTTC. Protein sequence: CASSLVTSGGYEQYF.

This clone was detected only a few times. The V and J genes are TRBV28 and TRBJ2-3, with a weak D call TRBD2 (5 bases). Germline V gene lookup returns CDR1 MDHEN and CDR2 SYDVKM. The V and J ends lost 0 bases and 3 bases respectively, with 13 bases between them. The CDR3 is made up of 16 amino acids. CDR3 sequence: CASSLWLARITDTQYF. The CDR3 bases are TGTGCCAGCAGTTTATGGCTAGCTCGGATAACAGATACGCAGTATTTT. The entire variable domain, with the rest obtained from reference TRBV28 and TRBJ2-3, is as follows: DVKVTQSSRYLVKRTGEKVFLECVQDMDHENMFWYRQDPGLGLRLIYFSYDVKMKEKGDIPEGYSVSREKKERFSLILESASTNQTSMYLCASSLWLARITDTQYFGPGTRLTVL.

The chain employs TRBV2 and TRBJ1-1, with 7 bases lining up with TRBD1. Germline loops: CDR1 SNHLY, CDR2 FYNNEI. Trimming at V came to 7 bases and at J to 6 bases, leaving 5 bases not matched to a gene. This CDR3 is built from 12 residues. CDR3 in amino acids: CASILQGAEAFF. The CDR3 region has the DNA TGTGCCAGCATTCTCCAGGGGGCTGAAGCTTTCTTT.

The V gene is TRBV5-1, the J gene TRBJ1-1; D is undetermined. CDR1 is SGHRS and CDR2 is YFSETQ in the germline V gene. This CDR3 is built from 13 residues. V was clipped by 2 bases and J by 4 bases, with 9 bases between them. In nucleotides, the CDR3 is TGCGCCAGCAGCTTCGGACGGACCACTGAAGCTTTCTTT. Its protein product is CASSFGRTTEAFF.

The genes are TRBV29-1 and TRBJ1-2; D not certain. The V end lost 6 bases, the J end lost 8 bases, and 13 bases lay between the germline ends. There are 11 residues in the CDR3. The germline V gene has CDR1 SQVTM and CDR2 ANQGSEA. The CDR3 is CSVDIGRGYTF. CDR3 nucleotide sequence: TGCAGCGTCGATATAGGGCGCGGCTACACCTTC.